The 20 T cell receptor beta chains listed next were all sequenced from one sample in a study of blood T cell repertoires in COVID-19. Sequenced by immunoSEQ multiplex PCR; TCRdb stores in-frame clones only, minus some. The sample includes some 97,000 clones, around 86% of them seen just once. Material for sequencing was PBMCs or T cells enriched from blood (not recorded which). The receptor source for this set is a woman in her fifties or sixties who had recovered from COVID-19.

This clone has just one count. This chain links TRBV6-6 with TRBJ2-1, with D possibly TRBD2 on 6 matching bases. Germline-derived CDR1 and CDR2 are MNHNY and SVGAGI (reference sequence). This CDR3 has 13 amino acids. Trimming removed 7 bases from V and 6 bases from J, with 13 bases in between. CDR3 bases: TGTGCCAGCATCCTGACGGAGGGCAATGAGCAGTTCTTC. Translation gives CASILTEGNEQFF.

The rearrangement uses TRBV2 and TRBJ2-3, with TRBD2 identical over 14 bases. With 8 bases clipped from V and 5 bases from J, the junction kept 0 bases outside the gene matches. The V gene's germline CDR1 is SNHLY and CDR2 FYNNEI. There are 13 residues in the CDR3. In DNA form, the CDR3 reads TGTGCCAGCGGACTAGCGGGAGGAGATACGCAGTATTTT. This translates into CASGLAGGDTQYF.

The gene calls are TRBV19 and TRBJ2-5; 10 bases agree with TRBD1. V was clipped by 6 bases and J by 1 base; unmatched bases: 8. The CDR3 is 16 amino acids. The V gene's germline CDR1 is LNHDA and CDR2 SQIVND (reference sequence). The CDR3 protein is CASSHGWDRGQETQYF. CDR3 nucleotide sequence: TGTGCCAGTAGCCACGGATGGGACAGGGGCCAAGAGACCCAGTACTTC.

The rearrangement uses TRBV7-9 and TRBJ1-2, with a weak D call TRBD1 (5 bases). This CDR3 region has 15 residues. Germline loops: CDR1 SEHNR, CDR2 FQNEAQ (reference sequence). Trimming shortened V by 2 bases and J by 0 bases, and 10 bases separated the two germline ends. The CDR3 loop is CASSLIGGANYGYTF. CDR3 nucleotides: TGTGCCAGCAGCTTAATCGGGGGGGCTAACTATGGCTACACCTTC.

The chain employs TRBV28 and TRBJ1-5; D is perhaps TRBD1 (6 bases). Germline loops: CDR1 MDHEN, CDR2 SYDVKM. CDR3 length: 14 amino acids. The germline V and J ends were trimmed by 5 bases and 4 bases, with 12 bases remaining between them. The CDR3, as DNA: TGTGCCAGCAGTCGGTGGACAGCGAATCAGCCCCAGCATTTT. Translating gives CASSRWTANQPQHF.

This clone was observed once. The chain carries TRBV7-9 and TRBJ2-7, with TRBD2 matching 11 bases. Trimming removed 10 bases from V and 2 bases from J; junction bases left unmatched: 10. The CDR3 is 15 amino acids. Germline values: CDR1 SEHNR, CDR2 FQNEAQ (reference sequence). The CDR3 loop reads CATKGLAGGTYEQYF. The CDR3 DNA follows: TGTGCCACAAAGGGTCTAGCGGGGGGTACCTACGAGCAGTACTTC. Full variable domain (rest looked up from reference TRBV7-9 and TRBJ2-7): DTGVSQNPRHKITKRGQNVTFRCDPISEHNRLYWYRQTLGQGPEFLTYFQNEAQLEKSRLLSDRFSAERPKGSFSTLEIQRTEQGDSAMYLCATKGLAGGTYEQYFGPGTRLTVT.

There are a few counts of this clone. This CDR3 reads CASSQETETSGNTIYF. DNA of the CDR3: TGTGCCAGCAGCCAAGAAACAGAGACCTCTGGAAACACCATATATTTT. The rearrangement uses TRBV3-1 (or the pseudogene TRBV3-2) and TRBJ1-3; D is ambiguous. Germline V lookup: CDR1 LGHDT, CDR2 YNNKEL (reference sequence). Trimming removed 0 bases from V and 0 bases from J, with 9 bases in between. The CDR3 is made up of 16 amino acids.

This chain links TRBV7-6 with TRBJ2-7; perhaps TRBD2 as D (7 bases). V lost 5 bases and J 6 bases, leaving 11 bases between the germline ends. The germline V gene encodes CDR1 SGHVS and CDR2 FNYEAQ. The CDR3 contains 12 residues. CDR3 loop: CASSPRGGEQYF. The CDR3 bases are TGTGCCAGCAGCCCAAGGGGGGGCGAGCAGTACTTC.

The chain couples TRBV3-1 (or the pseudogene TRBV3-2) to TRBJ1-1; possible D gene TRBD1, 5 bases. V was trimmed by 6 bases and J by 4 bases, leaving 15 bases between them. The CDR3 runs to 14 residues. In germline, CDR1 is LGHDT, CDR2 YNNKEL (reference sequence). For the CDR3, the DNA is TGTGCCAGCAGTCCCAGGGCCCCGGCCACTGAAGCTTTCTTT. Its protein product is CASSPRAPATEAFF.

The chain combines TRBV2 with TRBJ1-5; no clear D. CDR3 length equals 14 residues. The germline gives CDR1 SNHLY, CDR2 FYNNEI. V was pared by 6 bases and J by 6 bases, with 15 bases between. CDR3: CASSLRLQAQPQHF. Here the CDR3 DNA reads TGTGCCAGCAGCCTAAGGCTTCAGGCTCAGCCCCAGCATTTT. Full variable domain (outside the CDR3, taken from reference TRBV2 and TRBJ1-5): EPEVTQTPSHQVTQMGQEVILRCVPISNHLYFYWYRQILGQKVEFLVSFYNNEISEKSEIFDDQFSVERPDGSNFTLKIRSTKLEDSAMYFCASSLRLQAQPQHFGDGTRLSIL.

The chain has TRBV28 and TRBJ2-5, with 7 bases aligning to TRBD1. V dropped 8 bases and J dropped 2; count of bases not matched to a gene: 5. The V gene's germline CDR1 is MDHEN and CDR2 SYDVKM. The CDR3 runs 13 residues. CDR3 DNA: TGTGCCAGCGGGGACAGCTCTCAAGAGACCCAGTACTTC. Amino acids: CASGDSSQETQYF.

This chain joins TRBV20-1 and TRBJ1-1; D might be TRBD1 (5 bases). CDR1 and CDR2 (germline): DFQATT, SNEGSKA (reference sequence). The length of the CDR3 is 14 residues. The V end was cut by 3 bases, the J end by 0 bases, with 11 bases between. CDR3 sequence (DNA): TGCAGTGCTAGTGGGGAGGGACTGAACACTGAAGCTTTCTTT. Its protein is CSASGEGLNTEAFF.

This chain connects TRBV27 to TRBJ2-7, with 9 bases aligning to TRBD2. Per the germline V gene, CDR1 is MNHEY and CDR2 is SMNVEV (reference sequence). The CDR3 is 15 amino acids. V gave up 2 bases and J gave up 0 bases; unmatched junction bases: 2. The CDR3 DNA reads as TGTGCCAGCAGTTTAGCGGGAGGGCCCTCCTACGAGCAGTACTTC. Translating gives CASSLAGGPSYEQYF.

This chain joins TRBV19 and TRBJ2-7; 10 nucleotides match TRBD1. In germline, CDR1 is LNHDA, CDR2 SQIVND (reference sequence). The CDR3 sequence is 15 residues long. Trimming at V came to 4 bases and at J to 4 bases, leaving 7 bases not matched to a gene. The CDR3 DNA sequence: TGTGCCAGTAGTAAACCGGGACAGGGGCTATACGAGCAGTACTTC. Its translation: CASSKPGQGLYEQYF. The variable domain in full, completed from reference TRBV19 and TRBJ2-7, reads DGGITQSPKYLFRKEGQNVTLSCEQNLNHDAMYWYRQDPGQGLRLIYYSQIVNDFQKGDIAEGYSVSREKKESFPLTVTSAQKNPTAFYLCASSKPGQGLYEQYFGPGTRLTVT.

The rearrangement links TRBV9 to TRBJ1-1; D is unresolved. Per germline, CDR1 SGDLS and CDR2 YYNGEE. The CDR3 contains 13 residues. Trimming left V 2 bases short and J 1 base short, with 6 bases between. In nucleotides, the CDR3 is TGTGCCAGCAGCGTTAGTCCGAACACTGAAGCTTTCTTT. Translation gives CASSVSPNTEAFF.

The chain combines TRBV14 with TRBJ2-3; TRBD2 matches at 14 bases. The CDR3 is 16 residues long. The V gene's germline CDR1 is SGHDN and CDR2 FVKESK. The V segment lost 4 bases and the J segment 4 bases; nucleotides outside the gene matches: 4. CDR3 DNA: TGTGCCAGCAGCCCGGGGACTAGCGGGAGATCAGATACGCAGTATTTT. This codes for CASSPGTSGRSDTQYF.

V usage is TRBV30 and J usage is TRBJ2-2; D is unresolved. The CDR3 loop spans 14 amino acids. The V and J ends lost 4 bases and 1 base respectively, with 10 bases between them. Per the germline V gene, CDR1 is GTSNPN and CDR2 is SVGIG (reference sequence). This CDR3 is CAWIQTENTGELFF. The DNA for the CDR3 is TGTGCCTGGATACAGACGGAGAACACCGGGGAGCTGTTTTTT.

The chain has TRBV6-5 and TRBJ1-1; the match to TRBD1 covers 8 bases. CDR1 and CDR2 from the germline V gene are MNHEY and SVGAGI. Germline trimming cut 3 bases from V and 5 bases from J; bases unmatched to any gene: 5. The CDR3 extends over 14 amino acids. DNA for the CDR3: TGTGCCAGCAGTTATGGACAGGGTGGGACTGAAGCTTTCTTT. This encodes CASSYGQGGTEAFF.

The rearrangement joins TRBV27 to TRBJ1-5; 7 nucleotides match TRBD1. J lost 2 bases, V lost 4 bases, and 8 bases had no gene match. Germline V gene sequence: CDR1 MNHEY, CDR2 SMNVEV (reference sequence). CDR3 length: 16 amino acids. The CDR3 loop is CASSSDRAPRNQPQHF. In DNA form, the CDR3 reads TGTGCCAGCAGTTCCGACAGGGCCCCTCGCAATCAGCCCCAGCATTTT.

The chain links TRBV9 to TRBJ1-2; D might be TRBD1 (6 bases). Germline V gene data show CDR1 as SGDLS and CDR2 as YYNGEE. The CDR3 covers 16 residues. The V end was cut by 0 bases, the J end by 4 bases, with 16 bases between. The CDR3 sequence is CASSVGPGGAPYGYTF. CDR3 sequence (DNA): TGTGCCAGCAGCGTAGGCCCGGGGGGCGCACCCTATGGCTACACCTTC. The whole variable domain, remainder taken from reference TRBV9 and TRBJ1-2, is DSGVTQTPKHLITATGQRVTLRCSPRSGDLSVYWYQQSLDQGLQFLIQYYNGEERAKGNILERFSAQQFPDLHSELNLSSLELGDSALYFCASSVGPGGAPYGYTFGSGTRLTVV.